These 7 T cell receptor beta chains were sequenced from one sample in a study of CD8+ T cells in alopecia areata. Documented treatment: oral pan-JAK inhibitor, 5-10 mg twice daily. Investigators isolated RNA and reverse transcribed it into cDNA to act as the sequencing template. Method: immunoSEQ multiplex PCR; TCRdb's copy keeps in-frame clones and lacks some. Among 150,000 or so clones, 50% to 75% were seen once, and the ten largest hold roughly 17%. The specimen was CD4+ T cells sorted from blood, collected between weeks 55 and 65, from a patient treated with tofacitinib. The origin of the receptors is a human donor with alopecia areata.

The chain employs TRBV30 and TRBJ1-1; no firm D call. Between the trimmed V and J ends, which lost 2 bases and 2 bases, there was a span of 3 bases. Germline V lookup: CDR1 GTSNPN, CDR2 SVGIG (reference sequence). CDR3 size: 11 residues. Here the CDR3 reads CAWSKNTEAFF. The CDR3 DNA reads as TGTGCCTGGAGTAAAAACACTGAAGCTTTCTTT.

The V gene is TRBV10-2, the J gene TRBJ2-2; a weak D match, TRBD1 (6 bases). CDR3 size: 14 residues. Germline V gives CDR1 WSHSY, CDR2 SAAADI. V lost 8 bases, J lost 3 bases, and 13 bases lay in between. CDR3 sequence reads: CASGGGGYTGELFF. CDR3 in DNA: TGCGCCAGCGGCGGTGGGGGCTACACCGGGGAGCTGTTTTTT.

The J gene is TRBJ1-5, the V gene TRBV5-1; the D gene is possibly TRBD1 (5 bases). Germline CDR1 is SGHRS and CDR2 is YFSETQ. V dropped 4 bases and J dropped 7 bases, with 15 bases sitting between them. This CDR3 region has 14 residues. CDR3 in DNA: TGCGCCAGCAGCAAGGACGGGGGGAGACAGCCCCAGCATTTT. It codes for CASSKDGGRQPQHF.

This rearrangement joins TRBV19 to TRBJ1-2; 9 nucleotides match TRBD1. The V gene's germline CDR1 is LNHDA and CDR2 SQIVND (reference sequence). The CDR3 runs 15 residues. V dropped 6 bases and J dropped 5; count of bases not matched to a gene: 10. The CDR3 loop reads CASRSPGTGIYGYTF. In nucleotides, the CDR3 is TGTGCCAGTAGATCGCCCGGGACAGGGATATATGGCTACACCTTC.

The chain joins TRBV4-1 to TRBJ1-2; 8 bases align to TRBD1. CDR3 length: 16 amino acids. Germline V gene sequence: CDR1 MGHRA, CDR2 YSYEKL. The V gene end was trimmed by 2 bases and the J gene end by 6 bases; junction bases not matched to a gene: 11. CDR3 amino acids: CASSQPTGGRGNGYTF. CDR3 sequence (DNA): TGCGCCAGCAGCCAACCCACAGGGGGGAGAGGGAATGGCTACACCTTC.

The CDR3 sequence: CASSEIDSYGTSKPLHF. DNA of the CDR3: TGTGCCAGCAGTGAAATCGACTCGTACGGGACTTCCAAACCCCTCCACTTT. This chain connects TRBV6-1 to TRBJ1-6; D is perhaps TRBD1 (5 bases). V was cut by 2 bases and J by 12 bases, with 23 bases left in between. The CDR3 extends over 17 amino acids. Germline V gene sequence: CDR1 MNHNS, CDR2 SASEGT.

This clone was found once. This chain uses TRBV19 with TRBJ1-5; TRBD1 matches 7 bases. The CDR3 contains 16 residues. The germline CDR1 and CDR2 sequences are LNHDA and SQIVND (reference sequence). V trimming: 5 bases; J trimming: 3 bases; junction bases outside the gene matches: 10. The DNA of the CDR3 is TGTGCCAGTAGTGTTTCGATGGGGACAGCCAATCAGCCCCAGCATTTT. Protein product: CASSVSMGTANQPQHF.